These 18 T cell receptor beta chains were sequenced from one sample in a study of T cell responses to AZD1222 COVID-19 vaccine. Produced via immunoSEQ multiplex PCR; TCRdb's table is partial and in-frame only. This sample has 90,000 to 150,000 clones, with around 83% found just once. The sequenced sample was peripheral blood, obtained 28 days after the second AZD1222 dose. All receptors derive from an adult who received the AZD1222 COVID-19 vaccine.

V usage is TRBV5-1 and J usage is TRBJ2-1, with D possibly matching TRBD2 (6 bases). CDR1 SGHRS and CDR2 YFSETQ come from the germline V gene. This CDR3 region has 15 residues. Trimming removed 4 bases at V and 5 bases at J, with 16 bases between. The CDR3 loop reads CASSRDSPDNNEQFF. The CDR3 nucleotides read TGCGCCAGCAGCAGGGACTCCCCGGACAACAATGAGCAGTTCTTC.

The chain is built from TRBV5-1 and TRBJ2-2; TRBD1 matches 10 bases. V lost 4 bases, J lost 5 bases, and 11 bases stayed unmatched. Germline values: CDR1 SGHRS, CDR2 YFSETQ. The CDR3 extends over 17 amino acids. The CDR3 is CASSPGTGDLDTGELFF. CDR3 coding DNA: TGCGCCAGCAGCCCAGGGACAGGGGACCTGGATACCGGGGAGCTGTTTTTT.

The chain joins TRBV24-1 to TRBJ2-5, with TRBD2 identical over 9 bases. This CDR3 region has 16 residues. The germline gives CDR1 KGHDR, CDR2 SFDVKD. The ends lost 4 bases at V and 5 bases at J; junction bases unmatched: 10. CDR3 amino acids: CATSDQSGGRLETQYF. The CDR3 nucleotides read TGTGCCACCAGTGACCAGAGCGGGGGGCGGCTCGAGACCCAGTACTTC.

The V call is TRBV10-2, the J call TRBJ1-5, with 7 bases aligning to TRBD1. Trimming removed 0 bases from V and 7 bases from J; junction bases left unmatched: 3. CDR1 is WSHSY, CDR2 SAAADI, per germline. This CDR3 comprises 14 residues. The CDR3 DNA reads TGCGCCAGCAGTGAGTCGACAGGGTGGCAGCCCCAGCATTTT. Encoded protein: CASSESTGWQPQHF.

The chain combines TRBV2 with TRBJ2-7; D is uncertain. V was clipped by 7 bases and J by 6 bases, with 16 bases between them. The CDR3 spans 13 residues. Germline CDR1 reads SNHLY; CDR2 reads FYNNEI. CDR3 nucleotide sequence: TGTGCCAGCATATCAGTATGGTACGTCGAGCAGTACTTC. Translated, it gives CASISVWYVEQYF.

The V call is TRBV11-2, the J call TRBJ1-3; TRBD1 aligns across 9 bases. CDR3 length: 15 amino acids. Trimming at V came to 5 bases and at J to 4 bases, leaving 6 bases not matched to a gene. Germline loops: CDR1 SGHAT, CDR2 FQNNGV. The CDR3 is CASSLLGTGGNTIYF. CDR3 in DNA: TGTGCCAGCAGCCTGCTCGGGACAGGGGGAAACACCATATATTTT.

The chain joins TRBV7-2 to TRBJ1-6; no clear D. CDR1 is SGHTA and CDR2 is FQGNSA in the germline V gene. The CDR3 contains 15 residues. Deletions cut 1 base from V and 0 bases from J, with 4 bases between. CDR3 loop: CASSLGSSYNSPLHF. The CDR3 DNA reads TGTGCCAGCAGCTTAGGGAGCTCCTATAATTCACCCCTCCACTTT.

This clone has a handful of counts. The CDR3 sequence: CASSYSGTRRRTEAFF. DNA for the CDR3: TGTGCCAGCAGTTACTCAGGAACACGCCGGCGGACTGAAGCTTTCTTT. The chain couples TRBV6-2 or TRBV6-3 to TRBJ1-1; no definite D call. Germline CDR1 reads MNHEY; CDR2 reads SVGEGT. This CDR3 spans 16 amino acids. V was cut by 0 bases and J by 5 bases, with 16 bases left in between.

The J gene is TRBJ2-7, the V gene TRBV7-2; 10 bases line up with TRBD2. Germline V gives CDR1 SGHTA, CDR2 FQGNSA. The CDR3 spans 14 residues. Trimming cost V 3 bases and J 2 bases; bases outside gene matches: 1. CDR3 nucleotides: TGTGCCAGCAGCTTCAGCGGGGGGGCCTACGAGCAGTACTTC. As protein: CASSFSGGAYEQYF. Based on the CDR3 plus reference TRBV7-2 and TRBJ2-7, the full variable domain is GAGVSQSPSNKVTEKGKDVELRCDPISGHTALYWYRQSLGQGLEFLIYFQGNSAPDKSGLPSDRFSAERTGGSVSTLTIQRTQQEDSAVYLCASSFSGGAYEQYFGPGTRLTVT.

The chain recombines TRBV4-1 with TRBJ2-1, with 8 bases aligning to TRBD1. Germline lookup yields CDR1 MGHRA and CDR2 YSYEKL. CDR3 length equals 14 residues. V was pared by 3 bases and J by 8 bases, with 6 bases of the junction left unmatched. The CDR3 protein is CASSHRTGSDEQFF. CDR3 nucleotide sequence: TGCGCCAGCAGCCATAGGACAGGGTCAGATGAGCAGTTCTTC.

The V gene is TRBV10-1, the J gene TRBJ1-6; 8 bases map to TRBD1. The CDR3 length is 13 residues. Germline CDR1 is WNHNN and CDR2 is SYGVQD (reference sequence). V shed 4 bases and J 10 bases; nucleotides not matched to a gene: 3. CDR3 coding DNA: TGCGCCAGCAGTGCCAGGGACAGGTCACCCCTCCACTTT. Its protein product is CASSARDRSPLHF.

This sequence joins TRBV7-9 and TRBJ2-5; 9 nucleotides agree with TRBD1. V lost 7 bases, J lost 2 bases, and 5 bases stayed unmatched. This CDR3 is 14 amino acids long. Germline CDR1 and CDR2: SEHNR and FQNEAQ (reference sequence). DNA for the CDR3: TGTGCCAGCAACCCGGGACAGGGACAAGAGACCCAGTACTTC. Protein: CASNPGQGQETQYF.

V is TRBV7-2 and J is TRBJ1-1; 8 nucleotides align to TRBD1. With V trimmed by 1 base and J by 1 base, 2 bases remained unmatched. The CDR3 has 15 residues. CDR1 SGHTA and CDR2 FQGNSA come from the germline V gene. The CDR3 reads CASSLGDRRNTEAFF. CDR3 coding DNA: TGTGCCAGCAGCTTAGGGGACAGGAGGAACACTGAAGCTTTCTTT.

The CDR3 sequence is CASSASGAYDKQYF. CDR3 bases: TGTGCCAGCAGCGCTTCGGGGGCCTACGATAAGCAGTACTTC. The rearrangement joins TRBV3-1 (or the pseudogene TRBV3-2) to TRBJ2-7; either TRBD1 or TRBD2 may supply D (6 bases each). The V and J ends lost 5 bases and 8 bases respectively, with 19 bases between them. The germline CDR1 and CDR2 sequences are LGHDT and YNNKEL (reference sequence). CDR3 length equals 14 residues.

The genes are TRBV19 and TRBJ1-4, with unresolved D. The CDR3 runs to 14 residues. Between the trimmed V and J ends, which lost 6 bases and 0 bases, there was a span of 8 bases. Germline CDR1 LNHDA, CDR2 SQIVND (reference sequence). CDR3 nucleotides: TGTGCCAGTAGAGGATTTGCAACTAATGAAAAACTGTTTTTT. This sequence encodes CASRGFATNEKLFF.

Concerning this clone itself: At one boundary the junction diverges from the germline segment, which might be a read error. The V gene is TRBV10-2, the J gene TRBJ2-7; 8 bases fit TRBD1. Per the germline V gene, CDR1 is WSHSY and CDR2 is SAAADI. The CDR3 is 14 residues long. The CDR3 region has the DNA TGCGCCAGCAGAGAGTTGGGACAGGTCTACGAGCAGTACTTC. Translated, it gives CASRELGQVYEQYF.

V and J are TRBV5-4 and TRBJ2-1; 9 bases map to TRBD1. Germline V gene data show CDR1 as SGHNT and CDR2 as YYREEE (reference sequence). V dropped 2 bases and J dropped 7; count of bases not matched to a gene: 4. The length of the CDR3 is 14 residues. CDR3 sequence: CASSFVQGANEQFF. DNA for the CDR3: TGTGCCAGCAGCTTCGTACAGGGGGCTAATGAGCAGTTCTTC.

The chain links TRBV5-1 to TRBJ1-2; D is undetermined. The CDR3 is made up of 14 amino acids. V shed 0 bases and J shed 2 bases, with 8 bases lying between them. Germline V gene sequence: CDR1 SGHRS, CDR2 YFSETQ. The CDR3 reads CASSLASANYGYTF. CDR3 sequence (DNA): TGCGCCAGCAGCTTGGCCTCTGCGAACTATGGCTACACCTTC.